The clone carrying this T cell receptor (beta chain) was observed a single time. The antigen remains unidentified. The method was immunoSEQ multiplex PCR; TCRdb's version includes in-frame clones alone and lacks a portion of them. The table shows over 100,000 clones, with about 92% occurring only once. The data originate from a study of graft-versus-host responses after intestinal transplantation. Trimming removed 4 bases from V and 13 bases from J, with 19 bases in between. The germline V gene has CDR1 MNHNS and CDR2 SASEGT. The CDR3 sequence is 13 residues long. The TCR sequence derives from a human donor who was the organ donor for an intestinal transplant. V gene TRBV6-1 combines with J gene TRBJ1-1; D gene ambiguous. Specimen: unstimulated CD4+ T cells sorted from spleen or lymph node cells, collected before transplant. The CDR3 bases are TGTGCCAGCAGTGTAGTAGGGCTCGGCCTCGATTTCTTT. Translation gives CASSVVGLGLDFF.